The T cell receptor beta chain described here comes from a study of graft-versus-host responses after intestinal transplantation (dated by TCRdb to about 2021). About the full investigation: The transplants that recipients received were multivisceral, liver-intestinal, or isolated intestinal. All recipients received anti-thymocyte globulin induction followed by maintenance tacrolimus and steroids for about three years. A peak of at least 4% donor T cells among recipient peripheral blood mononuclear cells was the definition used for donor T cell macrochimerism. After intestinal transplantation, graft-versus-host and host-versus-graft alloreactive T cell clones in the graft, circulation and bone marrow were tracked using bulk TCR-beta CDR3 sequencing. Rather than being sequenced by the commercial service, samples from a few later patients were sequenced in-house on an Illumina MiSeq and processed with MiXCR. To identify alloreactive clones, pre-transplant mixed lymphocyte reaction products were sequenced and compared with unstimulated pre-transplant donor and recipient T cells. The cohort enrolled some 25 intestinal transplant recipients including one retransplant, and a few patients lacking pretransplant specimens were excluded. Results the study describes overall, beyond this receptor: Peak levels of circulating GvH clones were associated with declines in HvG clones early after transplant. In patients with donor T cell macrochimerism, the allografts had high GvH to HvG T cell clonal ratios. GvH clones were detected in recipient bone marrow, and some of these GvH clones were observed earlier in ileal mucosa or blood, consistent with an intestinal mucosal origin. The relatively low number and heterogeneity of intestinal transplant patients limited the conclusions.

CDR3 length: 14 amino acids, cysteine to phenylalanine. Left in the record is the CDR3 DNA by itself, 42 bases read in frame from the first base. CDR1 is given as MNHNS and CDR2 as SASEGT, both from the germline V gene. Comments on this clone: The antigen it binds to is not known. No clone much larger than this one lies a single base away; base qualities are absent.

Library preparation employed the immunoSEQ multiplex PCR assay. For most patients, genomic DNA was isolated with the Qiagen DNeasy Blood and Tissue Kit and shipped frozen to Adaptive Biotechnologies for TCR sequencing. High-throughput TCR-beta CDR3 sequencing of genomic DNA from most patients was performed by Adaptive Biotechnologies. From the authors' description of their analysis: Adaptive's ImmunoSEQ software supplied the TCR sequencing data for 18 patients, while MiXCR and VDJtools were used to process a few other patients. To correct CD4 versus CD8 sorting errors, any sequence found in both subsets at a frequency ratio below 5:1 was removed. CDR3 nucleotide sequences shared by donor and recipient were removed because the origin of these sequences could not be assigned. Alloreactive clones required at least 2-fold expansion over unstimulated cells and minimum CFSE-low frequency of 0.002% (template counts) or 0.001% (read counts). A clone was considered mappable if detected in the sequenced pre-transplant spleen, lymph node, or MLR CFSE-low populations of the donor or recipient. Cumulative frequency of alloreactive clones was calculated as a percentage of all sequences weighted by copy number. TCRdb obtained this table from immuneACCESS and retained in-frame rearrangements with V and J assigned. These tables miss some clones; where compared with another copy, unresolved V genes account for less than half of the shortfall, and the remainder is unexplained. That table supplies the V and J calls and clone size; D and trimming were determined from the DNA. For this sample there are approximately 50,000 clones; around 85% appear just once. The ten largest clones capture roughly 0.45% of the sample.

This specimen's time point label, per the study, means: cells obtained before transplantation from donor or recipient. CD3+CD4+ and CD3+CD8+ populations were FACS-sorted from unstimulated pre-transplant donor and recipient cells taken from spleen or lymph nodes. Here the chain combines TRBV6-1 and TRBJ2-5; possibly the D gene is TRBD2, per 5 matching bases. The last part of the DNA fits TRBJ2-7 better; the J call may be wrong. Sequencing was performed on unstimulated CD4+ T cells sorted from spleen or lymph node cells, taken before transplant. The sequence was collected from a human donor who was the organ donor for an intestinal transplant. The DNA sequence is as follows: TGTGCCATCAATCGGGAAAGTCGGGCCTACGAGCAGTACTTC. It specifies CAINRESRAYEQYF.